These 9 T cell receptor beta chains came from one sample sequenced in a study of shared clonotypes between healthy human individuals. Measured with immunoSEQ multiplex PCR; TCRdb has only the in-frame clones, and not every one. This sample carries some 2 million clones, approximately 94% of them seen once, and the ten largest clones take roughly 1%. The naive CD8 population came from CD45RO-negative cells selected for CCR7, without terminally differentiated effector memory CD45RA+ cells. Specimen: naive CD8+ T cells sorted from blood. These receptors all come from a man younger than 35 in good health.

The genes are TRBV4-1 and TRBJ2-5; 8 nucleotides match TRBD2. Germline V lookup: CDR1 MGHRA, CDR2 YSYEKL. Germline trimming cut 0 bases from V and 6 bases from J; bases unmatched to any gene: 6. The CDR3 loop spans 15 amino acids. The CDR3 reads CASSQDPSGGQTQYF. The CDR3, as DNA: TGCGCCAGCAGCCAAGATCCCAGCGGGGGACAGACCCAGTACTTC.

V is TRBV6-1 and J is TRBJ1-6; D is unclear. The CDR3 length is 15 residues. The germline CDR1 and CDR2 sequences are MNHNS and SASEGT. V lost 6 bases and J 5 bases, leaving 14 bases between the germline ends. The CDR3 sequence is CASREVQSDNSPLHF. The CDR3 nucleotides are TGTGCCAGCAGAGAGGTGCAGTCCGATAATTCACCCCTCCACTTT.

The rearrangement joins TRBV29-1 to TRBJ2-7; D remains ambiguous. The V gene's germline CDR1 is SQVTM and CDR2 ANQGSEA. This CDR3 is built from 11 residues. The ends were cut back, 4 bases at V and 5 bases at J, with 9 bases in the middle. The CDR3 region has the DNA TGCAGCGTTGCGAGTGGGAACGAGCAGTACTTC. Amino acid sequence: CSVASGNEQYF.

The rearrangement uses TRBV18 and TRBJ2-7; 8 bases agree with TRBD1. Germline loops: CDR1 KGHSH, CDR2 LQKENI. The CDR3 loop spans 14 amino acids. Losses at the gene ends were 3 bases for V and 5 bases for J; bases not matched to a gene: 6. The CDR3 reads CASSPTRGRDEQYF. Written as DNA, the CDR3 is TGTGCCAGCTCACCGACCAGGGGGCGAGACGAGCAGTACTTC. Full variable domain (rest looked up from reference TRBV18 and TRBJ2-7): NAGVMQNPRHLVRRRGQEARLRCSPMKGHSHVYWYRQLPEEGLKFMVYLQKENIIDESGMPKERFSAEFPKEGPSILRIQQVVRGDSAAYFCASSPTRGRDEQYFGPGTRLTVT.

The chain uses TRBV2 and TRBJ1-5, with D possibly being TRBD1 (5 bases). The germline V gene has CDR1 SNHLY and CDR2 FYNNEI. V was cut by 2 bases and J by 5 bases, with 10 bases left in between. The CDR3 sequence is 14 residues long. CDR3 region: CASSESGFDQPQHF. For the CDR3, the DNA is TGTGCCAGCAGTGAATCAGGGTTCGATCAGCCCCAGCATTTT.

This sequence joins TRBV7-2 and TRBJ2-7, with no clear D. V lost 5 bases and J 2 bases, leaving 10 bases between the germline ends. The CDR3 is made up of 13 amino acids. CDR1 is SGHTA, CDR2 FQGNSA, per germline. The CDR3 nucleotides read TGTGCCAGCAGCCTTCAACGTACCTACGAGCAGTACTTC. Translated, it gives CASSLQRTYEQYF.

The chain combines TRBV27 with TRBJ1-2; no definite D call. Trimming stripped 5 bases from V and 5 bases from J, with 15 bases between. The CDR3 totals 14 residues. Germline-derived CDR1 and CDR2 are MNHEY and SMNVEV (reference sequence). The CDR3 nucleotides read TGTGCCAGCAGTCTCAACCCCGGACTATATGGCTACACCTTC. Its protein product is CASSLNPGLYGYTF.

This chain uses TRBV9 with TRBJ2-7; 7 bases map to TRBD1. Germline CDR1 SGDLS, CDR2 YYNGEE. V was pared by 2 bases and J by 5 bases, with 7 bases of the junction left unmatched. The CDR3 spans 14 residues. The DNA of the CDR3 is TGTGCCAGCAGCGTGACAGGGACGAGGGACGAGCAGTACTTC. Translation gives CASSVTGTRDEQYF. Using reference TRBV9 and TRBJ2-7 for the parts outside the CDR3, the full variable domain is DSGVTQTPKHLITATGQRVTLRCSPRSGDLSVYWYQQSLDQGLQFLIQYYNGEERAKGNILERFSAQQFPDLHSELNLSSLELGDSALYFCASSVTGTRDEQYFGPGTRLTVT.

DNA for the CDR3: TGTGCCAGCAGCTTAGGTGCCCCCTATAGCGGGAGGGCCTACGAGCAGTACTTC. It translates to CASSLGAPYSGRAYEQYF. The V gene is TRBV7-2, the J gene TRBJ2-7, with 11 bases lining up with TRBD2. V trimming: 1 base; J trimming: 2 bases; junction bases outside the gene matches: 10. From germline, CDR1 is SGHTA and CDR2 FQGNSA. The CDR3 is made up of 18 amino acids.